Described below is a single T cell receptor beta chain sequence and its context. What it recognizes is unknown. The germline V gene encodes CDR1 SGHAT and CDR2 FQNNGV. The V end lost 1 base, the J end lost 6 bases, and 10 bases lay between the germline ends. There are 14 residues in the CDR3. The source of the sample is a study of long-term antiretroviral therapy in people with HIV. Points from the study as a whole: Participants lacked recorded data on ART adherence, viral resistance or therapy changes. Clones with expansion before ART led the repertoire at all time points. Comparison with controls showed narrower CDR3 length ranges in HIV repertoires.

Samples were assayed with immunoSEQ v3.0 at survey level. Using immunoSEQ multiplex PCR, the repertoire was profiled, and TCRdb retains in-frame clones only, with some absent. The sample carries about 24,000 clones, 81% recorded once. This TCR was recovered from a man aged 25 to 40 with HIV. This chain connects TRBV11-2 to TRBJ1-5; D is uncertain. This specimen was unsorted PBMCs, taken 4.4 years after starting antiretroviral therapy. CDR3 protein: CASSLVGFGQPQHF. CDR3 coding DNA: TGTGCCAGCAGCTTAGTAGGGTTTGGTCAGCCCCAGCATTTT.